This T cell receptor beta chain was sequenced for a study of Ad26.COV2.S vaccination and SARS-CoV-2 variants (TCRdb year 2021). Looking at the study overall: Donors in the vaccine arm were drawn from COV1001, a phase I-IIa trial of Ad26.COV2.S in healthy adults that was multicentre, randomized, double-blind and placebo-controlled. Trial participants were randomized into five groups of five: low-dose or high-dose Ad26.COV2.S given once or twice, or placebo on both occasions. Dosing of Ad26.COV2.S was intramuscular, at either 5x10^10 or 1x10^11 viral particles, delivered as one shot or as two shots spaced 56 days apart. TCRbeta repertoire sequencing was used to assess the specificity and breadth of SARS-CoV-2-reactive T cell receptors after Ad26.COV2.S vaccination. A total of around 32 samples were included in the TCR-sequenced set, comprising some 20 Ad26.COV2.S vaccine recipients, 5 placebo recipients and 8 SARS-CoV-2 convalescent individuals. Blinding of investigators to trial group allocation was maintained during experiments and outcome assessment.

TCRbeta CDR3 regions were sequenced with the immunoSEQ Assay. After extraction, genomic DNA underwent amplification by bias-controlled multiplex PCR, followed by high-throughput sequencing. As for the original processing: To quantify the absolute abundance of each unique TCRbeta CDR3 region, sequences were collapsed and filtered. T cell fraction was estimated by normalizing TCRbeta template counts to usable DNA, which was measured by amplifying reference genes present in all nucleated cells. Repertoire TCRs were annotated as SARS-CoV-2-specific by exact matching of V gene, CDR3 amino acid sequence and J gene to a known reactive TCR set. The reference SARS-CoV-2 TCR set came from MIRA and was filtered for enrichment in COVID-19-positive ImmuneCODE repertoires, removing public or cross-reactive TCRs. Drawing on the MIRA antigens, annotated TCRs were analysed further at the level of specific ORF or position within ORF. Breadth was defined as annotated unique rearrangements over total unique productive rearrangements; depth was the summed frequency of those rearrangements. Group comparisons of TCR breadth used two-sided Wilcoxon rank-sum tests. The table was pulled from immuneACCESS by TCRdb, which kept in-frame rearrangements only. Such tables lose some clones; where checked, under half of the loss comes from unresolved V genes, and the rest has no known cause. Clone size and the V and J calls come from that table; the DNA yielded D and trimming. Across this sample there are roughly 350,000 clones, with 88% seen only once. The ten most abundant clones make up 5.5% to 7% of the sample.

CDR3 length: 16 amino acids, cysteine to phenylalanine. Only CDR3 DNA is held: 48 bases, read in frame from base 1. Taken from the germline V gene, the CDR1 and CDR2 loops are SGHTA and FQGTGA. Relative to germline, V is 5 bases shorter and J is 3 bases shorter, with 14 bases between their ends. Details on this clone: Its antigen target is currently unknown. No qualities accompany the bases; no much larger clone lies one base away.

The meaning of the sample's treatment or condition label: around 19 received Ad26.COV2.S at low or high dose, single or two shots; 5 received placebo; per-sample allocation not given. For vaccine and placebo recipients, the sequenced repertoires came from samples collected on day 63 after the first injection. Cohort 1b enrolled 25 or so adults aged 18-55 years at a single site in Boston, USA, between 29 July and 7 August 2020. Ad26.COV2.S was a replication-incompetent adenovirus type 26 vector expressing a prefusion-stabilized SARS-CoV-2 spike protein from the original Wuhan strain. Here is what the overall study found, with its caveats: Vaccine and placebo recipients had similar non-spike TCR breadth, a finding consistent with the vaccine containing only spike. According to the authors, total T cell responses may have been underestimated by the TCR breadth and depth analyses. The study lacked the statistical power to compare responses across vaccine doses or regimens. Spike-specific TCR breadth was higher in Ad26.COV2.S recipients than in placebo recipients (P = 0.0014). After vaccination, substantial breadth of spike-specific CD8+ and CD4+ T cell responses was reported.

The sequence came from a person between 18 and 59 years old who received the Ad26.COV2.S COVID-19 vaccine or a placebo. The V and J genes are TRBV7-3 and TRBJ2-6; confidence is insufficient to name the D gene. The sample consisted of peripheral blood, taken in a trial of Ad26.COV2.S vaccine versus placebo. The nucleotide sequence reads as follows: TGTGCCAGCAGCAAACAAAGGGATATTGGGGCCAACGTCCTGACTTTC. Its translation reads: CASSKQRDIGANVLTF.